This is a list of T cell receptor beta chains from one sample in a study of OX40 agonist ivuxolimab in advanced cancers. Here immunoSEQ multiplex PCR was the method, and the copy in TCRdb shows in-frame clones only, minus some. The sample lists 67,000 or so clones; approximately 89% were seen once. Sequencing was performed on CD4+ or CD8+ T cells sorted from blood, taken in a trial of the OX40 agonist ivuxolimab. The receptors were gathered from an adult with an advanced solid tumor such as melanoma, head and neck, liver or kidney cancer. CDR3s include the opening cysteine and the closing phenylalanine or tryptophan. A D gene is named only where the DNA matches it firmly. Some rows mark clone size as missing; the rest say once, few, many or name a class of expanded clone.

clone_size j_call v_call d_call cdr3_nt cdr3_aa
. TRBJ2-3 TRBV6-5 . TGTGCCAGCAGTTACTCGTGGTCAGCTAGCACAGATACGCAGTATTTT CASSYSWSASTDTQYF
. TRBJ1-2 TRBV5-5 . TGTGCCAGCAGCTTCTCCAGGGAGGAGGGCTACACCTTC CASSFSREEGYTF
. TRBJ1-3 TRBV6-1 . TGTGCCAGCAGTGACAATCCGGGCAGCTCTGGAAACACCATATATTTT CASSDNPGSSGNTIYF
once TRBJ2-7 TRBV18 TRBD1 TGTGCCAGCTCACCACCGGCGACAGGGGCCGAGCAGTACTTC CASSPPATGAEQYF
. TRBJ1-4 TRBV2 . TGTGCCAGCATTGCGGGAGGAGGTATGGAGGAAAAACTGTTTTTT CASIAGGGMEEKLFF
. TRBJ2-6 TRBV4-2 . TGTGCCAGCAGCCAAGGGGGCTTCGGGGCCAACGTCCTGACTTTC CASSQGGFGANVLTF
. TRBJ2-7 TRBV4-1 TRBD1 TGCGCCAGCAGCTTCCGACAGGGGGCGACCTACGAGCAGTACTTC CASSFRQGATYEQYF
. TRBJ2-1 TRBV7-8 . TGTGCCAGCAGCTCAGGGAACGGGGGTAACAATGAGCAGTTCTTC CASSSGNGGNNEQFF
. TRBJ2-1 TRBV2 . TGTGCCACCCGGCGGGCTGAGAACAATGAGCAGTTCTTC CATRRAENNEQFF
. TRBJ1-6 TRBV7-9 . TGTGCCAGCAGCTTTTCGGGGGACAATTCACCCCTCCACTTT CASSFSGDNSPLHF
. TRBJ1-1 TRBV28 . TGTGCCAGCAACAGCAAGAACACTGAAGCTTTCTTT CASNSKNTEAFF
. TRBJ2-1 TRBV7-9 . TGTGCCAGCAGCCCAAGAGAGACCGGGGTGGGTTTCTTC CASSPRETGVGFF
. TRBJ2-2 TRBV27 TRBD1 TGTGCCAGCAGTTTCACAGGGGTGACCGGGGAGCTGTTTTTT CASSFTGVTGELFF
. TRBJ2-1 TRBV29-1 TRBD2 TGCAGCGTTGGGACTAGCGGGGGGGCACTTTCGAATGAGCAGTTCTTC CSVGTSGGALSNEQFF
. TRBJ2-7 TRBV5-4 . TGTGCCAGCAGCCGCAGGGAAGAGGACGAGCAGTACTTC CASSRREEDEQYF
. TRBJ2-7 TRBV19 . TGTGCCAGTAGTGCGACCCGGAGCTACGAGCAGTACTTC CASSATRSYEQYF
. TRBJ2-2 TRBV7-2 TRBD2 TGTGCCAGCAGCTTCGTTCGGGGGGTTAACACCGGGGAGCTGTTTTTT CASSFVRGVNTGELFF
. TRBJ2-7 TRBV5-4 . TGTGCCAGCAGCTTGGCCGAGGGGGCCTACGAGCAGTACTTC CASSLAEGAYEQYF
. TRBJ1-5 TRBV2 . TGTGCCAGCAGTGAAGAAGTGGGGGCATTAAGCCAATATAGCAATCAGCCCCAGCATTTT CASSEEVGALSQYSNQPQHF
. TRBJ2-3 TRBV19 . TGTGCCAGTAACCATAGGGGGTCTACAGATACGCAGTATTTT CASNHRGSTDTQYF
once TRBJ2-5 TRBV10-3 . TGTGCCATCAGTGCGACGCGGGACAAAGAGACCCAGTACTTC CAISATRDKETQYF
once TRBJ2-3 TRBV10-3 TRBD1 TGTGCCATCAGTATCGGGGACAGGGCTTCAGATACGCAGTATTTT CAISIGDRASDTQYF
. TRBJ1-2 TRBV5-6 . TGTGCCAGCAGCTCGGGGGAGCGTGTTATCGGCTACACCTTC CASSSGERVIGYTF
. TRBJ2-2 TRBV4-1 . TGCGCCAGCAGCCAAGGACTCGCGAACACCGGGGAGCTGTTTTTT CASSQGLANTGELFF
. TRBJ2-7 TRBV19 . TGTGCCAGTAGTATTGGGTTCTCCAACGAGCAGTACTTC CASSIGFSNEQYF
. TRBJ1-1 TRBV29-1 TRBD1 TGCAGCGTTCAGGGGACAGCGAACACTGAAGCTTTCTTT CSVQGTANTEAFF
. TRBJ2-2 TRBV7-2 TRBD2 TGTGCCAGCGGACGGGGGGGCGGCACCGGGGAGCTGTTTTTT CASGRGGGTGELFF
. TRBJ1-3 TRBV7-2 . TGTGCCAGCAGCTTATGGCAGTCGCGTGGAAACACCATATATTTT CASSLWQSRGNTIYF
. TRBJ1-4 TRBV18 . TGTGCCAGCTCACCACCGGACCCGGAAAAACTGTTTTTT CASSPPDPEKLFF
. TRBJ1-2 TRBV5-1 TRBD1 TGCGCCAGCAGCTTGGGGGACAGGGACTCAAACTATGGCTACACCTTC CASSLGDRDSNYGYTF
. TRBJ1-5 TRBV10-3 . TGTGCCATCAGTGATGGGGGTAGCAATCAGCCCCAGCATTTT CAISDGGSNQPQHF
. TRBJ2-7 TRBV18 . TGTGCCAGCTCACCACTGTCCCTGGCCGGGACTCAAAGCTCCTACGAGCAGTACTTC CASSPLSLAGTQSSYEQYF
. TRBJ1-5 TRBV7-8 . TGTGCCAGCAGCTTAGGGCCATCTAATCAGCCCCAGCATTTT CASSLGPSNQPQHF
. TRBJ2-3 TRBV27 TRBD2 TGTGCCAGCAGGAGCCTGGTCGCGGGGGGTAGGGGGACGCAGTATTTT CASRSLVAGGRGTQYF
. TRBJ1-2 TRBV6-5 TRBD1 TGTGCCAGCAGTGAGGACAGGAACTATGGCTACACCTTC CASSEDRNYGYTF
few TRBJ1-3 TRBV4-1 . TGCGCCAGCAGCCAAGAGAGGGGCGGGACCTCTGGAAACACCATATATTTT CASSQERGGTSGNTIYF
. TRBJ2-1 TRBV5-8 . TGTGCCAGCAGCTTGGGCAGTTCCTCCTACAATGAGCAGTTCTTC CASSLGSSSYNEQFF
. TRBJ2-3 TRBV7-2 . TGTGCCAGCAGCTTAGCGTACACGCCAGATACGCAGTATTTT CASSLAYTPDTQYF
. TRBJ2-2 TRBV14 . TGTGCCAGCAGCCAACTCCTAAACACCGGGGAGCTGTTTTTT CASSQLLNTGELFF
. TRBJ2-7 TRBV19 TRBD2 TGTGCCAGTAGTATCCCCTGGACTAGCGGGGGAACCTACGAGCAGTACTTC CASSIPWTSGGTYEQYF
. TRBJ1-4 TRBV10-3 TRBD1 TGTGCCATCAGCCAAGGGGGCCGCGGTGAAAAACTGTTTTTT CAISQGGRGEKLFF
once TRBJ2-7 TRBV7-2 TRBD2 TGTGCCAGCAGCGAGGGGGGACTAGCGGGGGCCTACGAGCAGTACTTC CASSEGGLAGAYEQYF
. TRBJ2-5 TRBV5-4 TRBD2 TGTGCCAGCAGTTCCAACGGGGGGACCCTTTTGGGCCAAGAGACCCAGTACTTC CASSSNGGTLLGQETQYF
. TRBJ2-3 TRBV18 . TGTGCCAGCTCAGAATCAAGGCTAGTCACAGATACGCAGTATTTT CASSESRLVTDTQYF
once TRBJ1-6 TRBV5-5 . TGTGCCAGCAGCCGGGAGGCAAGGCCGAGTACTAGGGATTCACCCCTCCACTTT CASSREARPSTRDSPLHF
. TRBJ2-3 TRBV5-4 . TGTGCCAGCAGCCCCACTAACACAGATACGCAGTATTTT CASSPTNTDTQYF